What follows are 5 T cell receptor beta chains derived from one specimen sequenced in a study of beta chain features in type 1 diabetes (dated by TCRdb to the late 2010s). Library creation used the immunoSEQ multiplex PCR assay. The entire amount of isolated RNA was reverse transcribed using the High Capacity cDNA Reverse Transcription Kit, so the sequenced TCRB transcripts were expressed ones. This is the immuneACCESS table as TCRdb keeps it, with only in-frame sequences that have V and J called. A part of the clones is gone; compared with another copy, unresolved V genes explain less than half, and the rest is unexplained. Across this sample there are over 500,000 clones, with about 16% seen only once. The leading ten clones occupy 0.093% of the sample. Source material: naive CD4+ T cells from blood. This specimen's cell subset or site label, per the study, means: true naive CD4+ T cells. The source of these receptors is a man between 18 and 35 years old in good health.

The V call is TRBV21-1, the J call TRBJ2-3; TRBD1, as called in the table, went unchecked against the DNA. TRBV21-1 is flagged as a pseudogene. CDR3 length: 15 amino acids. The chain's CDR3 is CASRLEAGGTDTQYF. DNA of the CDR3: TGTGCCAGCAGACTGGAGGCAGGGGGCACAGATACGCAGTATTTT.

A few counts support this clone. The V gene is TRBV19, the J gene TRBJ2-7; D remains unclear. V dropped 1 base and J dropped 1 base, with 8 bases sitting between them. Germline-derived CDR1 and CDR2 are LNHDA and SQIVND (reference sequence). CDR3 length: 14 residues. CDR3 nucleotides: TGTGCCAGTAGTATAGTTAAGGGATCCTACGAGCAGTACTTC. It yields the protein CASSIVKGSYEQYF.

The CDR3 loop is CASSPWASGSYEQYF. The DNA for the CDR3 is TGTGCCAGCAGCCCCTGGGCTAGCGGGAGCTACGAGCAGTACTTC. The chain couples TRBV7-2 to TRBJ2-7; 10 positions match TRBD2. The length of the CDR3 is 15 residues. From germline, CDR1 is SGHTA and CDR2 FQGNSA. V lost 5 bases and J lost 3; bases outside the gene matches: 7.

The J gene is TRBJ1-2, the V gene TRBV7-3; D perhaps matches TRBD1 (5 bases). V lost 3 bases and J 2 bases, leaving 13 bases between the germline ends. CDR1 and CDR2 (germline): SGHTA, FQGTGA. The CDR3 sequence is 15 residues long. In DNA, the CDR3 is TGTGCCAGCAGCTTGGTACCAGGGCAAAACTATGGCTACACCTTC. It encodes CASSLVPGQNYGYTF. Using reference TRBV7-3 and TRBJ1-2 for the parts outside the CDR3, the full variable domain is GAGVSQTPSNKVTEKGKYVELRCDPISGHTALYWYRQSLGQGPEFLIYFQGTGAADDSGLPNDRFFAVRPEGSVSTLKIQRTERGDSAVYLCASSLVPGQNYGYTFGSGTRLTVV.

This chain connects TRBV29-1 to TRBJ2-1, with 16 positions matching TRBD2. J gave up 4 bases and V 3 bases, and 3 bases lay outside the gene matches. This CDR3 has 16 amino acids. Germline CDR1 reads SQVTM; CDR2 reads ANQGSEA. The chain's CDR3 is CSVEGTSGRGYNEQFF. DNA for the CDR3: TGCAGCGTTGAGGGGACTAGCGGGAGGGGGTACAATGAGCAGTTCTTC.